This T cell receptor beta chain comes out of a study of chemoradiotherapy in HPV16-positive cancers. Study observations and caveats: In HPV16-positive patients, HPV-responsive T-cell expansion tracked better recurrence-free survival. Candidate HPV-specific clones and E7-related TCR motifs grew in tumor during treatment. Only two HPV16-positive patients supplied the functional HPV-specificity definition.

Produced via immunoSEQ multiplex PCR; TCRdb's table is partial and in-frame only. The sample has about 14,000 clones, around 90% seen once. Samples were taken several times over chemoradiotherapy. In the case of this clone: The antigen is unknown.

Germline V CDR1 and CDR2: PRHDT, FYEKMQ (reference sequence). V dropped 2 bases and J dropped 4 bases, with 14 bases sitting between them. This CDR3 has 15 amino acids. This TCR came from a human donor with HPV-associated anogenital cancer. The V call is TRBV13, the J call TRBJ2-5; no reliable D call. This material consisted of tumor tissue, taken from a patient who underwent chemoradiotherapy. The CDR3, as DNA: TGTGCCAGCAGCTTAAATGGAGTAGGCTTAGAGACCCAGTACTTC. Its translation is CASSLNGVGLETQYF.